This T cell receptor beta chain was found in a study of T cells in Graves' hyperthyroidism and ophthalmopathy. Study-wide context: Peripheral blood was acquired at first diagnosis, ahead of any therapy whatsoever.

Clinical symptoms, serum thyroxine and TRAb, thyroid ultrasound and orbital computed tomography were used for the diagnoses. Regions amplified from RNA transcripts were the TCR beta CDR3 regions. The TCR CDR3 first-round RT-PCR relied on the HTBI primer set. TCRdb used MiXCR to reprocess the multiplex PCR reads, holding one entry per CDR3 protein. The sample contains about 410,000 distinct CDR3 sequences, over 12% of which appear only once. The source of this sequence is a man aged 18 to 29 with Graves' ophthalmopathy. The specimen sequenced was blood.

The CDR3 bases are TGTGCCAGCAGCCAAGAAGGGGCCTCCTACGAGCAGTACTTC. Encoded protein: CASSQEGASYEQYF. This rearrangement joins TRBV3-1 to TRBJ2-7, with D possibly TRBD1 on 5 matching bases. Germline values: CDR1 LGHDT, CDR2 YNNKEL (reference sequence). V was pared by 0 bases and J by 0 bases, with 6 bases between. The CDR3 is 14 residues long.